This T cell receptor (beta chain) emerged from a study of radiation and T cells in renal cell carcinoma. As for the study in general: Nephrectomy followed 15 Gy stereotactic body radiation by 4 weeks. Findings and caveats of the study: In blood, top tumor clones expanded by 2 weeks, shrinking by 4.

The time point: baseline pretreatment blood. Specified treatment: 15 Gy SBRT to primary tumor, nephrectomy 4 weeks later. Serial blood draws occurred at baseline and 2 and 4 weeks post-SBRT. Profiled with immunoSEQ multiplex PCR; TCRdb holds only in-frame clones, not every one. The sample holds 110,000 to 150,000 clones; roughly 90% are singletons and the top ten take approximately 12%. Of note for this clone: Its antigen is not known.

The sample in question was blood, obtained from a patient whose treatment included radiotherapy and nephrectomy. This TCR came from a woman in her 50s with renal cell carcinoma.

The CDR3 DNA reads TGTGCCAGCAGCCAAGAATTGGCGGGGCGCACAGATACGCAGTATTTT. Translation: CASSQELAGRTDTQYF. The chain combines TRBV4-2 with TRBJ2-3; D is possibly TRBD2 (6 bases). The germline gives CDR1 LGHNA, CDR2 YNFKEQ. The CDR3 runs 16 residues. Trimming cost V 0 bases and J 1 base, with 11 bases left between them.